The next 29 T cell receptor beta chains were all read from a single sample in a study of blood T cell repertoires in COVID-19. Sequencing was performed with immunoSEQ multiplex PCR; in TCRdb, only in-frame clones are kept and a portion is missing. Altogether approximately 260,000 clones are present, 85% to 90% being singletons, with the ten largest covering about 3.6%. The sequenced sample was peripheral blood. Receptor source: a young man with active or convalescent COVID-19.

The gene calls are TRBV29-1 and TRBJ2-3; TRBD2 matches 11 bases. CDR3 length equals 14 residues. Germline V lookup: CDR1 SQVTM, CDR2 ANQGSEA. Germline trimming cut 7 bases from V and 4 bases from J; bases unmatched to any gene: 7. The CDR3 nucleotides are TGCAGCGCCATCATTAGCGGGAGGGCAGATACGCAGTATTTT. Amino acids: CSAIISGRADTQYF.

J is TRBJ1-2 and V is TRBV7-2, with D possibly TRBD1 on 6 matching bases. The germline V gene encodes CDR1 SGHTA and CDR2 FQGNSA. V shed 8 bases and J shed 0 bases, with 13 bases lying between them. The CDR3 is 14 residues long. The CDR3 protein is CASRTGQANYGYTF. CDR3 nucleotide sequence: TGTGCCAGCCGAACAGGGCAAGCTAACTATGGCTACACCTTC.

V and J are TRBV15 and TRBJ1-5, with no clear D. The CDR3 spans 12 residues. V gave up 9 bases and J gave up 6 bases, with 12 bases separating them. CDR1 is LNHNV and CDR2 is YYDKDF in the germline V gene (reference sequence). The CDR3 spells CATSKPPQPQHF. The CDR3 DNA is TGTGCCACTTCTAAGCCACCTCAGCCCCAGCATTTT.

This sequence joins TRBV7-3 and TRBJ2-6; 7 positions match TRBD1. The CDR3 extends over 16 amino acids. V shed 1 base, J shed 1 base, and the junction held 1 base outside the gene matches. The V gene's germline CDR1 is SGHTA and CDR2 FQGTGA. CDR3 amino acids: CASSLKGASGANVLTF. The CDR3 DNA is TGTGCCAGCAGCTTAAAGGGGGCGTCTGGGGCCAACGTCCTGACTTTC.

DNA for the CDR3: TGTGCCAGTAGTATAAGCGGGACAGGCATAAATTCACCCCTCCACTTT. Amino acids: CASSISGTGINSPLHF. This sequence joins TRBV19 and TRBJ1-6; 8 bases fit TRBD1. The V gene's germline CDR1 is LNHDA and CDR2 SQIVND (reference sequence). The V and J ends lost 2 bases and 7 bases, in that order; junction bases with no gene match: 7. This CDR3 is 16 amino acids long.

The chain is built from TRBV9 and TRBJ2-3; maybe TRBD2 (5 bases). Looked up from germline, CDR1 is SGDLS and CDR2 is YYNGEE. This CDR3 is built from 15 residues. V shed 0 bases and J shed 0 bases, with 8 bases lying between them. The CDR3 DNA sequence: TGTGCCAGCAGCGTAGCCGAGGGCAGCACAGATACGCAGTATTTT. Translated, it gives CASSVAEGSTDTQYF.

This clone was found a few times. The chain uses TRBV2 and TRBJ2-1; 10 nucleotides match TRBD2. Trimming cost V 2 bases and J 9 bases; bases outside gene matches: 7. The length of the CDR3 is 15 residues. CDR1 is SNHLY, CDR2 FYNNEI, per germline. CDR3 in amino acids: CASSELAGVISEQFF. The CDR3 DNA is TGTGCCAGCAGTGAACTAGCGGGGGTGATCAGTGAGCAGTTCTTC.

The chain joins TRBV11-2 to TRBJ1-4; TRBD1 matches 7 bases. Germline V gene lookup returns CDR1 SGHAT and CDR2 FQNNGV. CDR3 length equals 13 residues. With 2 bases clipped from V and 11 bases from J, the junction kept 5 bases outside the gene matches. The CDR3, as DNA: TGTGCCAGCAGCTTAAACGACAGGGCGAAACTGTTTTTT. Protein: CASSLNDRAKLFF. Full variable domain (remainder filled in from reference TRBV11-2 and TRBJ1-4): EAGVAQSPRYKIIEKRQSVAFWCNPISGHATLYWYQQILGQGPKLLIQFQNNGVVDDSQLPKDRFSAERLKGVDSTLKIQPAKLEDSAVYLCASSLNDRAKLFFGSGTQLSVL.

The CDR3 here is CASNLYQRNTGELFF. In nucleotides, the CDR3 is TGTGCCAGCAATCTTTACCAGCGGAACACCGGGGAGCTGTTTTTT. The V call is TRBV13, the J call TRBJ2-2, with no clear D. CDR3 size: 15 residues. The V gene's germline CDR1 is PRHDT and CDR2 FYEKMQ (reference sequence). V gave up 7 bases and J gave up 1 base, with 13 bases separating them. Full variable domain (missing parts from reference TRBV13 and TRBJ2-2): AAGVIQSPRHLIKEKRETATLKCYPIPRHDTVYWYQQGPGQDPQFLISFYEKMQSDKGSIPDRFSAQQFSDYHSELNMSSLELGDSALYFCASNLYQRNTGELFFGEGSRLTVL.

This chain connects TRBV4-3 to TRBJ2-3, with a possible D match to TRBD1 (6 bases). From germline, CDR1 is LGHNA and CDR2 YSLEER. The ends were cut back, 0 bases at V and 7 bases at J, with 14 bases in the middle. This CDR3 comprises 15 residues. This chain's CDR3 is CASSQERQGTNTQYF. The CDR3 DNA is TGCGCCAGCAGCCAAGAGCGGCAGGGGACAAATACGCAGTATTTT.

The chain carries TRBV2 and TRBJ2-6; a weak D match, TRBD1 (5 bases). This CDR3 has 17 residues. Germline values: CDR1 SNHLY, CDR2 FYNNEI. V was clipped by 8 bases and J by 3 bases, with 20 bases between them. Here the CDR3 reads CASPGAGKLYGANVLTF. The CDR3, as DNA: TGTGCCAGCCCTGGGGCAGGGAAGCTGTATGGGGCCAACGTCCTGACTTTC.

The chain uses TRBV2 and TRBJ2-2, with D hard to call. The V gene's germline CDR1 is SNHLY and CDR2 FYNNEI. V lost 4 bases to trimming and J lost 2 bases, with 8 bases between them. This CDR3 contains 14 residues. The CDR3 DNA is TGTGCCAGCAGTGGAACGAGTAACACCGGGGAGCTGTTTTTT. This translates into CASSGTSNTGELFF.

This clone was counted a single time. The chain has TRBV11-2 and TRBJ2-5, with TRBD2 matching over 14 bases. This CDR3 is 18 amino acids long. The V gene's germline CDR1 is SGHAT and CDR2 FQNNGV. The junction had 10 bases not matched to a gene; V was cut back by 3 bases and J by 4 bases. The CDR3 sequence is CASSFRLAGGPFSETQYF. CDR3 nucleotide sequence: TGTGCCAGCAGCTTTAGACTAGCGGGGGGGCCGTTTTCAGAGACCCAGTACTTC.

V gene TRBV9 combines with J gene TRBJ1-4; D unresolved. V was trimmed by 3 bases and J by 8 bases, leaving 11 bases between them. Germline values: CDR1 SGDLS, CDR2 YYNGEE. There are 13 residues in the CDR3. The CDR3 nucleotides read TGTGCCAGCAGCGGTGGTGCGCTGGAAAAACTGTTTTTT. The encoded protein is CASSGGALEKLFF.

V and J are TRBV18 and TRBJ1-1; D is unresolved. Per germline, CDR1 KGHSH and CDR2 LQKENI. Trimming took off 3 bases at V and 9 bases at J, with 8 bases between the two ends. The CDR3 contains 11 residues. In DNA form, the CDR3 reads TGTGCCAGCTCACCGGCCTCGAAAGCTTTCTTT. The encoded protein is CASSPASKAFF. The complete variable domain, with remaining parts taken from reference TRBV18 and TRBJ1-1, reads NAGVMQNPRHLVRRRGQEARLRCSPMKGHSHVYWYRQLPEEGLKFMVYLQKENIIDESGMPKERFSAEFPKEGPSILRIQQVVRGDSAAYFCASSPASKAFFGQGTRLTVV.

The chain is built from TRBV28 and TRBJ1-5; 7 bases map to TRBD1. Germline V gives CDR1 MDHEN, CDR2 SYDVKM. CDR3 length: 14 amino acids. V was pared by 6 bases and J by 3 bases, with 5 bases of the junction left unmatched. CDR3 in amino acids: CASSNRGLNQPQHF. The CDR3 coding sequence is TGTGCCAGCAGCAACAGGGGACTCAATCAGCCCCAGCATTTT.

The chain recombines TRBV7-9 with TRBJ2-3; 7 bases are shared with TRBD1. The CDR3 sequence is 14 residues long. CDR1 and CDR2 from the germline V gene are SEHNR and FQNEAQ (reference sequence). The trim removed 5 bases at V and 1 base at J, leaving 3 bases unmatched. The CDR3 reads CASSVDRGTDTQYF. In DNA form, the CDR3 reads TGTGCCAGCAGCGTCGACAGGGGCACAGATACGCAGTATTTT.

This clone was found once. The chain recombines TRBV28 with TRBJ1-1; 9 nucleotides agree with TRBD1. The CDR3 spans 16 residues. Trimming at V came to 5 bases and at J to 1 base, leaving 8 bases not matched to a gene. The germline CDR1 and CDR2 sequences are MDHEN and SYDVKM. DNA of the CDR3: TGTGCCAGCAGTACAGGGGGCGCAGGAAGGAACACTGAAGCTTTCTTT. Residues: CASSTGGAGRNTEAFF.

This chain connects TRBV2 to TRBJ2-3; 10 bases are a match to TRBD2. Trimming cost V 6 bases and J 5 bases; bases outside gene matches: 8. Germline loops: CDR1 SNHLY, CDR2 FYNNEI. The CDR3 sequence is 15 residues long. The CDR3, as DNA: TGTGCCAGCAGCGACACTATAGCGGGAGGAGATACGCAGTATTTT. It yields the protein CASSDTIAGGDTQYF.

The V and J genes are TRBV6-1 and TRBJ1-3; a possible D gene is TRBD1 (6 bases). This CDR3 is built from 13 residues. Germline V lookup: CDR1 MNHNS, CDR2 SASEGT. Trimming shortened V by 2 bases and J by 11 bases, and 13 bases separated the two germline ends. This CDR3 reads CASSESTGRAIYF. CDR3 sequence (DNA): TGTGCCAGCAGTGAATCGACAGGAAGGGCCATATATTTT.

J is TRBJ1-6 and V is TRBV24-1; no firm D call. This CDR3 has 13 residues. Looked up from germline, CDR1 is KGHDR and CDR2 is SFDVKD. Trimming removed 8 bases at V and 10 bases at J, with 14 bases between. CDR3 bases: TGTGCCACCATCGGCACTTACAGATCACCCCTCCACTTT. Translated, it gives CATIGTYRSPLHF.

The CDR3 sequence: CASSVEVVAGGFDEQFF. Here the CDR3 DNA reads TGTGCCAGCAGCGTAGAGGTCGTAGCGGGGGGTTTCGATGAGCAGTTCTTC. The chain carries TRBV9 and TRBJ2-1; the match to TRBD2 covers 10 bases. The CDR3 sequence is 17 residues long. V gave up 0 bases and J gave up 8 bases; unmatched junction bases: 11. The V gene's germline CDR1 is SGDLS and CDR2 YYNGEE.

The gene calls are TRBV5-1 and TRBJ1-4; 10 bases agree with TRBD1. CDR3 size: 14 residues. In germline, CDR1 is SGHRS, CDR2 YFSETQ. V shed 3 bases and J 8 bases; nucleotides not matched to a gene: 4. CDR3 in amino acids: CASSYGQGEEKLFF. The CDR3, as DNA: TGCGCCAGCAGCTATGGACAGGGGGAAGAAAAACTGTTTTTT.

This clone was recorded once. V and J are TRBV7-2 and TRBJ2-7, with D possibly being TRBD1 (6 bases). Per the germline V gene, CDR1 is SGHTA and CDR2 is FQGNSA. V was cut by 1 base and J by 0 bases, with 10 bases left in between. The CDR3 runs 15 residues. The chain's CDR3 is CASSLGQGSSYEQYF. The CDR3, as DNA: TGTGCCAGCAGCTTAGGGCAGGGGAGCTCCTACGAGCAGTACTTC.

The genes are TRBV18 and TRBJ1-2; D remains ambiguous. Germline lookup yields CDR1 KGHSH and CDR2 LQKENI. This CDR3 comprises 13 residues. The germline V and J ends were trimmed by 6 bases and 6 bases, with 14 bases remaining between them. The CDR3 DNA sequence: TGTGCCAGCTCGCCCCAGGAGGGTAATGGCTACACCTTC. Translating it yields CASSPQEGNGYTF.

This clone showed up just once. The chain uses TRBV6-1 and TRBJ2-7; perhaps TRBD1 as D (5 bases). V was clipped by 0 bases and J by 3 bases, with 18 bases between them. The CDR3 has 17 amino acids. Germline V gene sequence: CDR1 MNHNS, CDR2 SASEGT. CDR3 amino acids: CASSEAESQGRSYEQYF. As DNA, the CDR3 is TGTGCCAGCAGTGAAGCAGAATCCCAGGGAAGGAGCTACGAGCAGTACTTC.

Regarding this clone: The junction shows a germline mismatch at one end, possibly a read error. The rearrangement links TRBV6-5 to TRBJ1-1, with 7 bases matching TRBD1. The CDR3 spans 11 residues. The germline CDR1 and CDR2 sequences are MNHEY and SVGAGI. This chain's CDR3 is CASSTGTVLVF. The CDR3 DNA reads as TGTGCCAGCAGTACCGGGACAGTCTTGGTCTTT.

The rearrangement uses TRBV6-1 and TRBJ2-5, with D possibly TRBD2 on 5 matching bases. Per the germline V gene, CDR1 is MNHNS and CDR2 is SASEGT. The CDR3 length is 13 residues. V lost 2 bases to trimming and J lost 2 bases, with 6 bases between them. For the CDR3, the DNA is TGTGCCAGCAGTGAATGGACTCAAGAGACCCAGTACTTC. This translates into CASSEWTQETQYF.

This clone was counted at least ten times. The V gene is TRBV7-9, the J gene TRBJ1-5; D gene unclear. Germline CDR1 and CDR2: SEHNR and FQNEAQ (reference sequence). CDR3 length: 13 amino acids. The V end lost 2 bases, the J end lost 3 bases, and 5 bases lay between the germline ends. CDR3 DNA: TGTGCCAGCAGCTTATCTGTCAATCAGCCCCAGCATTTT. As protein: CASSLSVNQPQHF.